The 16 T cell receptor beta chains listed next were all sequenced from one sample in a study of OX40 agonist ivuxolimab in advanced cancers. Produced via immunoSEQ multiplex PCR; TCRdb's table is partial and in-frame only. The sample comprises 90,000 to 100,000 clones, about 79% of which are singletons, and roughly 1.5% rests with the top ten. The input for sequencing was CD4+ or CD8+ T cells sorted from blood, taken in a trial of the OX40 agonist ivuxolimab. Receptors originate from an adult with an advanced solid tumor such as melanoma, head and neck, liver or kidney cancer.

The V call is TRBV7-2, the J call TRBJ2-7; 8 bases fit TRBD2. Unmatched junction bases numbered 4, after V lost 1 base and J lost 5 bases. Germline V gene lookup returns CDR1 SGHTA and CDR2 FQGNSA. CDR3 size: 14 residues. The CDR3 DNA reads TGTGCCAGCAGCTTAGGGACTAGCATCAACGAGCAGTACTTC. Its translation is CASSLGTSINEQYF.

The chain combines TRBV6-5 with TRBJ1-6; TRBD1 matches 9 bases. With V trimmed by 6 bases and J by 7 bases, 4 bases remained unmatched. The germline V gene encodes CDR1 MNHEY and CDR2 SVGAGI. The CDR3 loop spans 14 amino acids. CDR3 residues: CASRGQGRNSPLHF. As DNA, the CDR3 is TGTGCCAGCAGAGGACAGGGGAGGAATTCACCCCTCCACTTT.

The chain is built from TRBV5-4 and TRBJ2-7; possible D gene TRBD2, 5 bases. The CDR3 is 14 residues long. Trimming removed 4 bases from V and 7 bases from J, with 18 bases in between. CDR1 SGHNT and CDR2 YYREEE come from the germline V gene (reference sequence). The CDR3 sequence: CASSPYRQRGEQYF. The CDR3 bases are TGTGCCAGCAGCCCGTATCGGCAGCGAGGGGAGCAGTACTTC.

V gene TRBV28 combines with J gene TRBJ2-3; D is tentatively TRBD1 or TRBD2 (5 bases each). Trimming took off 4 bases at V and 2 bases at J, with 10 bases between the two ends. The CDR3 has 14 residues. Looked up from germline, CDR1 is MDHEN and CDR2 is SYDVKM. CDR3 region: CASSWDRYTDTQYF. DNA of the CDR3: TGTGCCAGCAGTTGGGACCGGTACACAGATACGCAGTATTTT.

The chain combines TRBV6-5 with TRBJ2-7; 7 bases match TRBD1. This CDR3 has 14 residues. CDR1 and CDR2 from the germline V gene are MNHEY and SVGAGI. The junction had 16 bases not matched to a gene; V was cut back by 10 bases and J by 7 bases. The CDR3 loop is CATHGMTGTGEQYF. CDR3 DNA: TGTGCCACCCATGGCATGACAGGGACGGGGGAGCAGTACTTC.

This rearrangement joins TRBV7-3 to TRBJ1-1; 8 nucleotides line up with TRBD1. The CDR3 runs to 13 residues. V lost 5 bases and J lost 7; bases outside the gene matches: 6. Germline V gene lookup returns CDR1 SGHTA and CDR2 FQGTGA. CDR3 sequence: CASSATGEGEAFF. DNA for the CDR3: TGTGCCAGCAGCGCGACAGGGGAAGGTGAAGCTTTCTTT.

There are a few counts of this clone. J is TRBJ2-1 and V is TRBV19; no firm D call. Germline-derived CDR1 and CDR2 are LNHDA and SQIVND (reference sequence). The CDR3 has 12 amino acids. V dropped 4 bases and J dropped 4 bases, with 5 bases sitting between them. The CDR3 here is CASSTQYNEQFF. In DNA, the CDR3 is TGTGCCAGTAGTACGCAGTACAATGAGCAGTTCTTC.

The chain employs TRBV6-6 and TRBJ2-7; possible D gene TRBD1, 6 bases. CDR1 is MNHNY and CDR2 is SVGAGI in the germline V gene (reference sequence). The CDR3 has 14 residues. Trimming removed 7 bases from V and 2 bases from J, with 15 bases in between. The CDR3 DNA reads TGTGCCAGCACGACAGGTCAATTTACCTACGAGCAGTACTTC. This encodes CASTTGQFTYEQYF.

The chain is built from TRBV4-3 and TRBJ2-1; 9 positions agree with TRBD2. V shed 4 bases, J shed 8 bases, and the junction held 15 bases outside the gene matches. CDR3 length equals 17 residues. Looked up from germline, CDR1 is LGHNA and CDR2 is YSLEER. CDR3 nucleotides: TGCGCCAGCAGCCCCCTTCTGGGACTAGCCCGAACGGATGAGCAGTTCTTC. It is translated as CASSPLLGLARTDEQFF.

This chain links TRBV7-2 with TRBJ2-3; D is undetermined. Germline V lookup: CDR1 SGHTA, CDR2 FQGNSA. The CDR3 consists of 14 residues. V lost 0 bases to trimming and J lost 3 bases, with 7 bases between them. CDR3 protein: CASSLAEATDTQYF. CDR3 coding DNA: TGTGCCAGCAGCTTAGCCGAGGCGACAGATACGCAGTATTTT.

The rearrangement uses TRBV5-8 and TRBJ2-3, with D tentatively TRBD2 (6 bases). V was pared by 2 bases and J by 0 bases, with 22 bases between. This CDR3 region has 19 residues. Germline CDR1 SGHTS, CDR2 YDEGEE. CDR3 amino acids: CASSLGGVAGPGSTDTQYF. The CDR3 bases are TGTGCCAGCAGCTTAGGAGGGGTGGCGGGCCCTGGGAGCACAGATACGCAGTATTTT.

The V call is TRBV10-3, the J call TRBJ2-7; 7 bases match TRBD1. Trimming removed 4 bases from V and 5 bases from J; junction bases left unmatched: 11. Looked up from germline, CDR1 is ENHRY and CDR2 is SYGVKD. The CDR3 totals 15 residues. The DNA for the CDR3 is TGTGCCATCAGTGGAAGAACAGGGGTAGTGGACGAGCAGTACTTC. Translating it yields CAISGRTGVVDEQYF.

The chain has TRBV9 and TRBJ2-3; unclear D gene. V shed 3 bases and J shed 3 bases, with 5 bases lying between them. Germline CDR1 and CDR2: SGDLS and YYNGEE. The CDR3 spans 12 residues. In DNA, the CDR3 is TGTGCCAGCAGCGCCTTAACAGATACGCAGTATTTT. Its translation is CASSALTDTQYF.

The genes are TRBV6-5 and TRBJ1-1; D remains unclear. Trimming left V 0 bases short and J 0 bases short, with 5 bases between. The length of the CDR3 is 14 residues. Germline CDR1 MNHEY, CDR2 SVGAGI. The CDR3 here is CASSYSRLNTEAFF. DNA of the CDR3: TGTGCCAGCAGTTACTCGAGGCTGAACACTGAAGCTTTCTTT.

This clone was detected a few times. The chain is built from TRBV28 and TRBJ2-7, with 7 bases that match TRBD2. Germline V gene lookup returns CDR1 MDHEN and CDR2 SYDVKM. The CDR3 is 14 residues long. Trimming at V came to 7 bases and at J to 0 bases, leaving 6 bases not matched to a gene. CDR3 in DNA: TGTGCCAGCACCCCCGCGGGGGACTCCTACGAGCAGTACTTC. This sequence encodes CASTPAGDSYEQYF.

This CDR3 is CASSFGPTNTEAFF. CDR3 bases: TGTGCCAGCAGCTTCGGGCCAACCAACACTGAAGCTTTCTTT. The rearrangement joins TRBV7-2 to TRBJ1-1; D is unclear. Germline values: CDR1 SGHTA, CDR2 FQGNSA. V was shortened by 3 bases and J by 2 bases, with 10 bases between the two germline ends. This CDR3 spans 14 amino acids.